The clone carrying this T cell receptor (beta chain) appeared a single time. What it binds is unknown. This record comes from a study of OX40 agonist ivuxolimab in advanced cancers. The study's findings and limits: Partial responders receiving 0.1-3.0 mg/kg showed among the lowest clonal expansion. CD8+ T cells showed, on average, more clonal expansion than CD4+ cells. Clonal expansion was seen in CD4+ and CD8+ blood T cells by week 6 at 0.1 to 3.0 mg/kg.

Assay used: immunoSEQ multiplex PCR; TCRdb lists only in-frame clones, some missing. Of under 85,000 clones in the sample, about 88% were seen once. Any history of autoimmune disease or systemic immunosuppression disqualified patients. The starting material was CD4+ or CD8+ T cells sorted from blood, obtained in a trial of the OX40 agonist ivuxolimab. The TCR was taken from an adult with an advanced solid tumor such as melanoma, head and neck, liver or kidney cancer.

This CDR3 reads CASSPVESGGNTIYF. CDR3 coding DNA: TGTGCCAGCTCACCAGTGGAGAGTGGTGGAAACACCATATATTTT. The V call is TRBV18, the J call TRBJ1-3, with D unresolved. The germline V gene has CDR1 KGHSH and CDR2 LQKENI. The CDR3 is 15 amino acids. Trimming shortened V by 2 bases and J by 3 bases, and 11 bases separated the two germline ends. The entire variable domain, with the rest obtained from reference TRBV18 and TRBJ1-3, is as follows: NAGVMQNPRHLVRRRGQEARLRCSPMKGHSHVYWYRQLPEEGLKFMVYLQKENIIDESGMPKERFSAEFPKEGPSILRIQQVVRGDSAAYFCASSPVESGGNTIYFGEGSWLTVV.